The 21 T cell receptor beta chains below come from one sample, sequenced in a study of regulatory T cells in long-lasting Graves disease. The time point was: newly diagnosed GD, antithyroid drugs for less than 3 months. The TCR library was made from RNA extracted from PBMCs. Combining iRepertoire HTBI primers with Arm-PCR of CDR3 regions, the authors built TCR beta libraries. TCRdb re-derived calls from the multiplex PCR reads in MiXCR, one entry per CDR3 protein. The data hold approximately 470,000 distinct CDR3 sequences, with 15% to 20% observed a single time. The same data also contributed to another study, on T cells in Graves' hyperthyroidism and ophthalmopathy.

The sequencing here drew on peripheral blood mononuclear cells (PBMCs), taken at new diagnosis, from a patient treated with antithyroid drugs. The source is a man aged 35-49 years with Graves disease.

The chain employs TRBV24-1 and TRBJ1-2, with 9 bases matching TRBD1. CDR1 and CDR2 (germline): KGHDR, SFDVKD. With 3 bases clipped from V and 0 bases from J, the junction kept 4 bases outside the gene matches. The CDR3 is made up of 16 amino acids. The CDR3 region is CATSDPRTGANYGYTF. CDR3 bases: TGTGCCACCAGTGATCCTCGGACAGGGGCTAACTATGGCTACACCTTC.

Ten or more counts support this clonotype. The chain joins TRBV28 to TRBJ2-3; 8 bases map to TRBD2. This CDR3 contains 12 residues. V was pared by 8 bases and J by 6 bases, with 4 bases of the junction left unmatched. In germline, CDR1 is MDHEN, CDR2 SYDVKM. CDR3 loop: CASGLAPDTQYF. CDR3 coding DNA: TGTGCCAGCGGACTAGCCCCTGATACGCAGTATTTT. The full variable domain, in which reference TRBV28 and TRBJ2-3 provide the parts outside the CDR3, is DVKVTQSSRYLVKRTGEKVFLECVQDMDHENMFWYRQDPGLGLRLIYFSYDVKMKEKGDIPEGYSVSREKKERFSLILESASTNQTSMYLCASGLAPDTQYFGPGTRLTVL.

This clonotype is a singleton in its sample. No conserved phenylalanine or tryptophan ends this CDR3, so it is likely a read error. The rearrangement uses TRBV28 and TRBJ1-3, with D hard to call. Trimming removed 3 bases at V and 1 base at J, with 1 base between. The length of the CDR3 is 12 residues. In germline, CDR1 is MDHEN, CDR2 SYDVKM. The CDR3 coding sequence is TGTGCCAGCAGTTTGTCTGGAAACACCATATATCTT. Protein: CASSLSGNTIYL.

This clonotype was seen ten or more times. The rearrangement links TRBV20-1 to TRBJ1-5; D gene uncertain. Germline CDR1 is DFQATT and CDR2 is SNEGSKA (reference sequence). The CDR3 has 13 residues. V shed 4 bases and J shed 3 bases, with 10 bases lying between them. This CDR3 reads CSAILGLNQPQHF. CDR3 nucleotides: TGCAGTGCTATTTTAGGACTCAATCAGCCCCAGCATTTT.

There are a few counts of this clonotype. The chain has TRBV29-1 and TRBJ1-2; weak D call: TRBD1 (5 bases). CDR3 length: 12 amino acids. In germline, CDR1 is SQVTM, CDR2 ANQGSEA. The V and J ends lost 7 bases and 2 bases respectively, with 11 bases between them. CDR3 sequence (DNA): TGCAGCGCCGCACAGGACAACTATGGCTACACCTTC. Its translation is CSAAQDNYGYTF. The full variable domain, in which reference TRBV29-1 and TRBJ1-2 provide the parts outside the CDR3, is SAVISQKPSRDICQRGTSLTIQCQVDSQVTMMFWYRQQPGQSLTLIATANQGSEATYESGFVIDKFPISRPNLTFSTLTVSNMSPEDSSIYLCSAAQDNYGYTFGSGTRLTVV.

This clonotype occurred a few times. The chain uses TRBV27 and TRBJ1-1; D is unclear. This CDR3 region has 13 residues. Between the trimmed V and J ends, which lost 3 bases and 4 bases, there was a span of 9 bases. Germline V gives CDR1 MNHEY, CDR2 SMNVEV (reference sequence). CDR3 DNA sequence: TGTGCCAGCAGTTTTCAAAGGTTCACTGAAGCTTTCTTT. Protein sequence: CASSFQRFTEAFF.

This clonotype was counted many times. The chain joins TRBV5-1 to TRBJ2-4; 7 bases fit TRBD2. With V trimmed by 4 bases and J by 6 bases, 7 bases remained unmatched. The CDR3 has 14 amino acids. Germline assignment: CDR1 SGHRS and CDR2 YFSETQ. The CDR3 DNA is TGCGCCAGCAGCCCAGATCCGGGGGGAAACATTCAGTACTTC. Its protein product is CASSPDPGGNIQYF. Drawing the rest from reference TRBV5-1 and TRBJ2-4, the complete variable domain is KAGVTQTPRYLIKTRGQQVTLSCSPISGHRSVSWYQQTPGQGLQFLFEYFSETQRNKGNFPGRFSGRQFSNSRSEMNVSTLELGDSALYLCASSPDPGGNIQYFGAGTRLSVL.

This clonotype was counted ten times or more. This chain uses TRBV3-1 with TRBJ1-2; D is possibly TRBD1 (5 bases). The CDR3 length is 14 residues. Trimming left V 1 base short and J 6 bases short, with 12 bases between. Germline CDR1 reads LGHDT; CDR2 reads YNNKEL (reference sequence). The CDR3 loop reads CASSQGAGVHGYTF. The CDR3 nucleotides read TGTGCCAGCAGCCAAGGGGCGGGGGTCCATGGCTACACCTTC.

This clonotype came up a few times. This is likely an artifact of a read error, given a far larger clone one base away. The chain recombines TRBV10-3 with TRBJ1-1, with D possibly TRBD1 on 5 matching bases. Between the trimmed V and J ends, which lost 5 bases and 0 bases, there was a span of 13 bases. In germline, CDR1 is ENHRY, CDR2 SYGVKD. This CDR3 region has 15 residues. The CDR3 region is CAISLEGLMNTEAFF. CDR3 nucleotide sequence: TGTGCCATCAGTTTGGAGGGACTCATGAACACTGAAGCTTTCTTT.

In the case of this clonotype: A read error may explain this, as a much larger clone is one base away. This chain joins TRBV30 and TRBJ2-3, with 11 positions matching TRBD2. CDR3 length: 15 residues. CDR1 and CDR2 from the germline V gene are GTSNPN and SVGIG (reference sequence). With 5 bases clipped from V and 7 bases from J, the junction kept 11 bases outside the gene matches. CDR3 protein: CAWSKTSGITNTQYF. The CDR3 DNA is TGTGCCTGGTCGAAGACTAGCGGGATAACAAATACGCAGTATTTT.

The V gene is TRBV19, the J gene TRBJ2-1, with D possibly being TRBD1 or TRBD2 (5 bases each). The CDR3 runs 13 residues. V was trimmed by 6 bases and J by 7 bases, leaving 13 bases between them. Looked up from germline, CDR1 is LNHDA and CDR2 is SQIVND (reference sequence). CDR3 nucleotides: TGTGCCAGTAGAGGGGATAGCGCAAATGAGCAGTTCTTC. Its protein is CASRGDSANEQFF.

Regarding this clonotype: This may be a read error: a much more frequent sequence differs by one nucleotide. V is TRBV5-4 and J is TRBJ1-4; D unclear. The CDR3 totals 15 residues. Trimming took off 0 bases at V and 6 bases at J, with 12 bases between the two ends. CDR1 and CDR2 from the germline V gene are SGHNT and YYREEE (reference sequence). The CDR3 DNA reads as TGTGCCAGCAGCTTGGTCGGTCCCGGGGATGAAAAACTGTTTTTT. Its translation: CASSLVGPGDEKLFF. The full variable domain, its missing parts supplied by reference TRBV5-4 and TRBJ1-4, is ETGVTQSPTHLIKTRGQQVTLRCSSQSGHNTVSWYQQALGQGPQFIFQYYREEENGRGNFPPRFSGLQFPNYSSELNVNALELDDSALYLCASSLVGPGDEKLFFGSGTQLSVL.

This chain connects TRBV30 to TRBJ2-5; D is undetermined. The CDR3 has 13 residues. Germline V lookup: CDR1 GTSNPN, CDR2 SVGIG (reference sequence). The ends were cut back, 0 bases at V and 9 bases at J, with 14 bases in the middle. This CDR3 reads CAWSVYRAQAQYF. The CDR3 region has the DNA TGTGCCTGGAGTGTATACCGGGCCCAGGCCCAGTACTTC.

This clonotype was seen a few times. The CDR3 reads CASSQTGFEQFF. The CDR3 coding sequence is TGTGCCAGCAGCCAGACAGGGTTTGAGCAGTTCTTC. The rearrangement links TRBV14 to TRBJ2-1, with 7 bases matching TRBD1. This CDR3 spans 12 amino acids. In germline, CDR1 is SGHDN, CDR2 FVKESK. V shed 3 bases and J 9 bases; nucleotides not matched to a gene: 2.

This clonotype appeared many times. This chain uses TRBV5-1 with TRBJ1-4, with a tentative D call TRBD1 (5 bases). Trimming pared 0 bases from V and 6 bases from J, leaving 12 bases between. Germline V CDR1 and CDR2: SGHRS, YFSETQ. The CDR3 runs 15 residues. DNA of the CDR3: TGCGCCAGCAGCTTGGGAGGGACGGAGGATGAAAAACTGTTTTTT. Translating gives CASSLGGTEDEKLFF.

This clonotype occurred many times. The chain recombines TRBV7-2 with TRBJ1-1; maybe TRBD1 (6 bases). This CDR3 comprises 15 residues. CDR1 is SGHTA and CDR2 is FQGNSA in the germline V gene. Trimming took 5 bases from V and 0 from J, leaving 13 bases between them. The CDR3 DNA reads TGTGCCAGCAGCCGGGGGGGCCGGGTGAACACTGAAGCTTTCTTT. Amino acid sequence: CASSRGGRVNTEAFF.

The V and J genes are TRBV12-3 or TRBV12-4 and TRBJ1-4; D not resolved. Trimming removed 3 bases from V and 3 bases from J, with 8 bases in between. This CDR3 has 14 residues. The CDR3 reads CASSFVLANEKLFF. The CDR3 nucleotides read TGTGCCAGCAGTTTCGTCTTAGCTAATGAAAAACTGTTTTTT.

A few counts support this clonotype. The chain is built from TRBV14 and TRBJ2-7; D gene ambiguous. CDR3 length: 13 residues. Germline CDR1 and CDR2: SGHDN and FVKESK. Trimming left V 2 bases short and J 3 bases short, with 8 bases between. The CDR3: CASSQPGGYEQYF. CDR3 nucleotides: TGTGCCAGCAGCCAACCGGGTGGCTACGAGCAGTACTTC.

This clonotype was detected a few times. The J gene is TRBJ2-7, the V gene TRBV20-1, with 11 bases aligning to TRBD2. The ends lost 0 bases at V and 6 bases at J; junction bases unmatched: 7. CDR3 length: 15 amino acids. Germline CDR1 reads DFQATT; CDR2 reads SNEGSKA (reference sequence). CDR3 coding DNA: TGCAGTGCTAGAGATACACTAGCGGGAGTAGGCGAGCAGTACTTC. It specifies CSARDTLAGVGEQYF.

CDR3 bases: TGTGCCAGCAGCTTGGAACAGAACGACGTGAAAACAGCTTTCTTT. It translates to CASSLEQNDVKTAFF. The chain links TRBV5-4 to TRBJ1-1; D is ambiguous. Germline V gives CDR1 SGHNT, CDR2 YYREEE (reference sequence). V shed 0 bases and J shed 10 bases, with 19 bases lying between them. The CDR3 has 15 amino acids.

The CDR3 DNA is TGTGCCAGCAGCCGGGACAGAGGAAACACCATATATTTT. This translates into CASSRDRGNTIYF. The chain has TRBV7-9 and TRBJ1-3; TRBD1 matches 7 bases. There are 13 residues in the CDR3. Unmatched junction bases numbered 2, after V lost 5 bases and J lost 4 bases. The germline V gene has CDR1 SEHNR and CDR2 FQNEAQ (reference sequence).